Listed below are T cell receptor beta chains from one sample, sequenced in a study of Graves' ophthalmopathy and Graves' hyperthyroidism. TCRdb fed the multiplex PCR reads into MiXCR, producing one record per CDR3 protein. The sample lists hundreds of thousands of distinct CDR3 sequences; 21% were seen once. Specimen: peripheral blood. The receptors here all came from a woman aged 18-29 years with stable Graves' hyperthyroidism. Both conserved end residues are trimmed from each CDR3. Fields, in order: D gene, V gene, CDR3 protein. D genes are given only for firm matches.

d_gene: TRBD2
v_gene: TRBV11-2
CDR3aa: ASSFSGSSYEQY

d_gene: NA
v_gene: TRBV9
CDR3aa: ASSPRAGRVYEQY

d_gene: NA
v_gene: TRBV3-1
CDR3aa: ASSQGPFQETQY

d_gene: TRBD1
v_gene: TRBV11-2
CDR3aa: ASRGTGRETQY

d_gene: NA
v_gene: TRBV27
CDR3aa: ASKKVNSYEQY

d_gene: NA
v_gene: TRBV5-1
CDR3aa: ASSLDGTSYEQY

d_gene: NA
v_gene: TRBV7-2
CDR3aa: ASSPNHDTEAF

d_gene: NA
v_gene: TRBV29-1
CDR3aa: STGQQETQY

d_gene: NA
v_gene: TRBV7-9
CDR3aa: ASSFLLGGGLKY

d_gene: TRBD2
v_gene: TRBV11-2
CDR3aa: ASSPTSGRARNEQY

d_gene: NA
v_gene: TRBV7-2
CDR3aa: ASRSQNLNTEAF

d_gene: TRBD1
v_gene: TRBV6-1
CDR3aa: ASRRGLDIPRGEQY

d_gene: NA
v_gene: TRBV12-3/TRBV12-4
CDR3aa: ASRNRVMSYNSPLH

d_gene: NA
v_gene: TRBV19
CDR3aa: ASSTRSAVDGELF

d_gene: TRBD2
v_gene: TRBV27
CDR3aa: ASRGLAGFAYEQY

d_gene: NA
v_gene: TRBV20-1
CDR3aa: SARDMGGTEAF

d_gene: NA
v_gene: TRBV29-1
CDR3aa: SVIGGSYGYT

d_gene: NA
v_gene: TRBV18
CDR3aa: ASSPGQGQETQC

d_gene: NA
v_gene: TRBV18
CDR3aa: ASSPSIGVPSNEQY

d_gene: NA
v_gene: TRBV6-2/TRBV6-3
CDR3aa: ASTTPAWGRETQY

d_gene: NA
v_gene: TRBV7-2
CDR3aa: ASSLARRANYGYT

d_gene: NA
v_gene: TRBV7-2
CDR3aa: ASSSIRGGYT

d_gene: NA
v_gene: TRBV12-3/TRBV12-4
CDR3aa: ASSPTTPRFVETQY

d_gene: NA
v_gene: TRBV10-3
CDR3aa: AISEARGLSGEQY

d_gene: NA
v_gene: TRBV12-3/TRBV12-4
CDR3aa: ASSASLGVHEQY

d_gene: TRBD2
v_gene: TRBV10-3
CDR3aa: AISPGTSADEQY

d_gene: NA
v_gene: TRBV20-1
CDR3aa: SAKGPAAGELF

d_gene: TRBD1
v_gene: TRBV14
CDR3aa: ASSPTRPSSRGDNYGYT

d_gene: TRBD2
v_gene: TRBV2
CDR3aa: ASREAGAYEQY

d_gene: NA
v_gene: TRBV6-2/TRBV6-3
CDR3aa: ASSYSRGPPQETQY

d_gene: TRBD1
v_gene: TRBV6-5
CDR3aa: ASSYSKGTGAYEQY

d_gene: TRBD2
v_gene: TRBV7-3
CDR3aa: ASSKGGINTGELF

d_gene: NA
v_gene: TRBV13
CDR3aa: ASSTETGGELF

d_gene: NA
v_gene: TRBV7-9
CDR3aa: ASSLGRGLNTEAF

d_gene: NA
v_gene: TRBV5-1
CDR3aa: ASSLGLSRSENTGELF

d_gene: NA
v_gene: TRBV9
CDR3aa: ASSVAQTGPNYGYT

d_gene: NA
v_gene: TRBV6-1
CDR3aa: ASSLSGLGNIKY